The sequence of this T cell receptor beta chain was determined in a study of shared clonotypes between healthy human individuals. Data came from immunoSEQ multiplex PCR; TCRdb stores just in-frame clones and leaves some out. This table has some 1,900,000 clones, about 95% appearing once. CD45RO-negative, CCR7-positively selected cells formed the naive CD8 fraction, excluding terminally differentiated effector memory CD45RA+ cells. This CDR3 is 12 amino acids long. CDR1 and CDR2 from the germline V gene are SGHDT and YYEEEE. Trimming removed 3 bases at V and 7 bases at J, with 11 bases between. Sample: naive CD8+ T cells sorted from blood. The chain links TRBV5-6 to TRBJ2-7; D unresolved. The source is a man aged 18-30 years in good health. CDR3 bases: TGTGCCAGCAGCTCGCAGACCCGGGAGCAGTACTTC. Translated: CASSSQTREQYF.